One and the same sample provided the 3 T cell receptor beta chains below, sequenced in a study of blood T cell repertoires in COVID-19. Sequenced by immunoSEQ multiplex PCR; TCRdb stores in-frame clones only, minus some. This table holds about 70,000 clones, around 74% found once. The sample consisted of peripheral blood. These receptors were taken from a human donor in a cohort sampled during active COVID-19.

Of note for this clone: Its ends do not fully match the called genes, so a read error is possible. V usage is TRBV28 and J usage is TRBJ1-1; D remains ambiguous. Germline CDR1 MDHEN, CDR2 SYDVKM. This CDR3 is 15 amino acids long. CDR3 region: CASNPSYTVNAEAFF. Written as DNA, the CDR3 is TGTGCCAGCAACCCTTCCTACACAGTGAACGCTGAAGCTTTCTTT.

The chain uses TRBV19 and TRBJ2-5; TRBD2 is a possible D gene (7 bases). This CDR3 spans 15 amino acids. The germline V gene encodes CDR1 LNHDA and CDR2 SQIVND (reference sequence). V gave up 3 bases and J gave up 5 bases, with 16 bases separating them. The CDR3 sequence: CASSIGGAEWETQYF. The CDR3 DNA sequence: TGTGCCAGTAGTATTGGGGGGGCCGAGTGGGAGACCCAGTACTTC.

The V and J genes are TRBV11-2 and TRBJ1-2, with TRBD1 as a possible D gene (6 bases). CDR3 size: 14 residues. CDR1 is SGHAT and CDR2 is FQNNGV in the germline V gene. V lost 1 base and J lost 7, with 13 bases in between. The CDR3 DNA follows: TGTGCCAGCAGCTTAGGCAGGGGTATAAGTGGCTACACCTTC. Translated: CASSLGRGISGYTF.